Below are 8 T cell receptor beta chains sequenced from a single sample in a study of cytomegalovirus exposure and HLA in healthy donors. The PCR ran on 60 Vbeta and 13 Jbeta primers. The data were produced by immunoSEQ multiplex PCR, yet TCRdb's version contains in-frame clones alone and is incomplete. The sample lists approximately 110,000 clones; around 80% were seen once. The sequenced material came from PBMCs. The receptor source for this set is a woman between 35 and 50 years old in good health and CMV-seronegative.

CDR3 residues: CSVEGGGGGVAYNEQFF. DNA of the CDR3: TGCAGCGTTGAGGGGGGTGGGGGTGGGGTGGCCTACAATGAGCAGTTCTTC. The chain uses TRBV29-1 and TRBJ2-1; tentatively, D is TRBD2 (6 bases). CDR3 length equals 17 residues. Germline-derived CDR1 and CDR2 are SQVTM and ANQGSEA. With 3 bases removed from V and 2 bases from J, the gap between germline ends came to 20 bases.

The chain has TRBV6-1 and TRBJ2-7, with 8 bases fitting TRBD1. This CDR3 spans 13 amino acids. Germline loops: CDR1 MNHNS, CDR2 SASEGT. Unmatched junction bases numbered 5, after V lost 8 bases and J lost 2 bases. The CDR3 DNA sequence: TGTGCCAGCTTACCGGGACAGGCCTACGAGCAGTACTTC. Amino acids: CASLPGQAYEQYF.

The CDR3 DNA is TGCGCCAGCAGCTTCGGGGGATCGGCCGGGGAGCTGTTTTTT. Translating gives CASSFGGSAGELFF. The chain uses TRBV5-1 and TRBJ2-2, with D perhaps TRBD2 (6 bases). The germline CDR1 and CDR2 sequences are SGHRS and YFSETQ. The CDR3 sequence is 14 residues long. The V and J ends lost 2 bases and 6 bases respectively, with 11 bases between them.

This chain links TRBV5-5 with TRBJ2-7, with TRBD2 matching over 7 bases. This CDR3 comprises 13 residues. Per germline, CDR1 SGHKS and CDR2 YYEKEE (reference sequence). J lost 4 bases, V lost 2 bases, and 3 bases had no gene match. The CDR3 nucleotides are TGTGCCAGCAGCTTAGCGGGAAGGTACGAGCAGTACTTC. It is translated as CASSLAGRYEQYF.

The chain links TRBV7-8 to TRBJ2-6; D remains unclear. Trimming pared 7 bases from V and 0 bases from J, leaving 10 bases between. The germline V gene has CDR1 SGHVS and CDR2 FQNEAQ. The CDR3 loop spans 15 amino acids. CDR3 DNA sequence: TGTGCCAGCACCCTGGGCGACTCTGGGGCCAACGTCCTGACTTTC. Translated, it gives CASTLGDSGANVLTF.

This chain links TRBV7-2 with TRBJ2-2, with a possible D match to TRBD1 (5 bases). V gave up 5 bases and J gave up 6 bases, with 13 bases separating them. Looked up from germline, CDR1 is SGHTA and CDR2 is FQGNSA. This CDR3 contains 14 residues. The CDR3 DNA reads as TGTGCCAGCAGCCCAGACAGTGGCCCCGGGGAGCTGTTTTTT. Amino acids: CASSPDSGPGELFF.

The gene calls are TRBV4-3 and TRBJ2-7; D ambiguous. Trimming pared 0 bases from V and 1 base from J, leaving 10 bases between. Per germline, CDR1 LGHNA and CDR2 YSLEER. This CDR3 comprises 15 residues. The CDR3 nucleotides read TGCGCCAGCAGCCAAGATCGTTCCGCGTCCTACGAGCAGTACTTC. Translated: CASSQDRSASYEQYF.

This chain's CDR3 is CASSVNPMNTEAFF. CDR3 DNA sequence: TGTGCCAGCAGCGTAAACCCTATGAACACTGAAGCTTTCTTT. The chain has TRBV9 and TRBJ1-1; no clear D. In germline, CDR1 is SGDLS, CDR2 YYNGEE. The CDR3 runs to 14 residues. Trimming cost V 1 base and J 0 bases, with 7 bases left between them.